The clone carrying this TCR beta chain has only a few counts. Its specificity is not known. This CDR3 contains 17 residues. Looked up from germline, CDR1 is MGHRA and CDR2 is YSYEKL. Every donor provided 7.5 to 10 milliliters of peripheral blood. Using a J-beta primer mix together with a sample-barcoded 5' primer, a second PCR was run for roughly 6 to 12 cycles. A tag from a template-switch adaptor with 12 random nucleotides marked each cDNA molecule. Each CDR3 protein gets one entry after TCRdb re-called the 5' RACE reads with MiXCR. The sample records about 1.4 million distinct CDR3 sequences, approximately 63% being singletons. The data originate from a study of blood T cells in healthy people across ages. Study-wide results and caveats: Higher diversity, along with more naive CD4+ cells, distinguished long-lived donors from aged donors.

The receptor's source is a man aged 18 to 29 in good health. The chain combines TRBV4-1 with TRBJ2-4; 11 bases are shared with TRBD2. TRBJ2-7 explains the end of the DNA better; the J call may be wrong. Sequencing used blood. The CDR3 nucleotides read TGCGCCAGCAGCCAACCTACTAGCGGGAGAAGGTCCTACGAGCAGTACTTC. Translation: CASSQPTSGRRSYEQYF.